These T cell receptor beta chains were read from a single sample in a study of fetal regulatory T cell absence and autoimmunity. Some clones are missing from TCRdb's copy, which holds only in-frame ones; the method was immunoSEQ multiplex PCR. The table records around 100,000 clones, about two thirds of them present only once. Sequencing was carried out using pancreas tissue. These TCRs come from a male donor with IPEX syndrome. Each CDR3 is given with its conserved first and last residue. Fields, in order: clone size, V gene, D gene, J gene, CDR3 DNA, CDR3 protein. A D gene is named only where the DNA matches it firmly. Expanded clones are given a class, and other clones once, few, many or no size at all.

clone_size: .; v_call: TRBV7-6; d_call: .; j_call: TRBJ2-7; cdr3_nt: TGTGCCAGCAGCATTACGGGGGGCGGCTACAGCGAGCAGTACTTC; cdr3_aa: CASSITGGGYSEQYF
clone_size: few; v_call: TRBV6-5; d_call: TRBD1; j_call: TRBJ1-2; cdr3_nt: TGTGCCAGCAGAATCGACAGGGACTATGGCTACACCTTC; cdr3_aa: CASRIDRDYGYTF
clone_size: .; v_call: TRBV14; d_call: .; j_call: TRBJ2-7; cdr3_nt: TGTGCCAGCAGCCAAGCCGTAGGGGGGACGTTTAGCTCCTACGAGCAGTACTTC; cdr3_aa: CASSQAVGGTFSSYEQYF
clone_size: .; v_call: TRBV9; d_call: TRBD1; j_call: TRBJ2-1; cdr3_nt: TGTGCCAGCAGTCCGGGACAGAGCTCCTACAATGAGCAGTTCTTC; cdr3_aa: CASSPGQSSYNEQFF
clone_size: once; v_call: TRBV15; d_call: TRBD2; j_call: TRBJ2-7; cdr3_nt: TGTGCCACCAGAGAAGCGGGAGGGCCGGACTCCGAGCAGTACTTC; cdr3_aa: CATREAGGPDSEQYF
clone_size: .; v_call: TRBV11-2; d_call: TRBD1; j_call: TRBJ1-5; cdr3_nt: TGTGCCAGCAGCTCTTCCAAACAGGGGGATCAGCCCCAGCATTTT; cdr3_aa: CASSSSKQGDQPQHF
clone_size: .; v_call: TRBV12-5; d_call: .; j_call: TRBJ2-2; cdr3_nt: TGTGCTAGTGGTTTGGTTGCGTTAACCGGGGAGCTGTTTTTT; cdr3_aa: CASGLVALTGELFF
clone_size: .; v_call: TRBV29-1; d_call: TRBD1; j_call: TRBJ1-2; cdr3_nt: TGCAGCGTTGAAGATCGGACAGGCCCTAACTATGGCTACACCTTC; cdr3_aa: CSVEDRTGPNYGYTF
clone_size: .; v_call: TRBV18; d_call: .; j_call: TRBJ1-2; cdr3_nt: TGTGCCAGCTCACCAGGGGCGAGGTATGGCTACACCTTC; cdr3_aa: CASSPGARYGYTF
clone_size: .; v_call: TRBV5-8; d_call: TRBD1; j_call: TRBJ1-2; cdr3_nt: TGTGCCAGCAGCTTGGCCGGGACAGGAGACTATGGCTACACCTTC; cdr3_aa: CASSLAGTGDYGYTF
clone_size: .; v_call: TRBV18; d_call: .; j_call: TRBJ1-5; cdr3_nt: TGTGCCAGCTCACCAGGGATATATAGCAATCAGCCCCAGCATTTT; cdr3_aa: CASSPGIYSNQPQHF
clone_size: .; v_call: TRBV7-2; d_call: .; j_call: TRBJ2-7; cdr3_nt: TGTGCCAGCAGCTTAGACAGGCTTTACGAGCAGTACTTC; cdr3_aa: CASSLDRLYEQYF
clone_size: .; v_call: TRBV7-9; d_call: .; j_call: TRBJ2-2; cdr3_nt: TGTGCCAGCAGCTTAATTCGCCAGAGCACCGGGGAGCTGTTTTTT; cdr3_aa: CASSLIRQSTGELFF
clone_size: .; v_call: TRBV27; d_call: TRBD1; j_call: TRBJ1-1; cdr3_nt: TGTGCCAGCAGGAGGACAGGGAACCTGATCACTGAAGCTTTCTTT; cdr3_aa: CASRRTGNLITEAFF
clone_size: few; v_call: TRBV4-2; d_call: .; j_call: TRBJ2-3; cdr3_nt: TGTGCCAGCAGCCAAGGTAGCGGCACAGATACGCAGTATTTT; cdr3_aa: CASSQGSGTDTQYF
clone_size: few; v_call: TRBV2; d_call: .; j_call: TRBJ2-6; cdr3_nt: TGTGCCAGCAGCTTGGACAGTCCCTTCTCTGGGGCCAACGTCCTGACTTTC; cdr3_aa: CASSLDSPFSGANVLTF
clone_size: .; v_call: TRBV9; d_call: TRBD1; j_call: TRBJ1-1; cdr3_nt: TGTGCCAGCAGCGCCTGGACAGGGGGGAACACTGAAGCTTTCTTT; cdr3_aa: CASSAWTGGNTEAFF
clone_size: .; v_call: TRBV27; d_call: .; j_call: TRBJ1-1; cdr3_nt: TGTGCCAGCTCCCCTGGGGGCTTGAACACTGAAGCTTTCTTT; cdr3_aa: CASSPGGLNTEAFF
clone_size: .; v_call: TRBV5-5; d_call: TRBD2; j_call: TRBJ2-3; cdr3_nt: TGTGCCAGCCTTAAGGCGGGGGGCCCGACAGATACGCAGTATTTT; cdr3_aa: CASLKAGGPTDTQYF
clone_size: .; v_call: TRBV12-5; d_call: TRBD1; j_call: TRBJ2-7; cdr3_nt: TGTGCTAGTCGTGGGGACAGGGGGTACTACTACGAGCAGTACTTC; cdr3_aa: CASRGDRGYYYEQYF
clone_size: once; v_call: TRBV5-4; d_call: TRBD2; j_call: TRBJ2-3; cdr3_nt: TGTGCCAGCAGCCCCGGGACTAGCGGCCCTAGAGGCACAGATACGCAGTATTTT; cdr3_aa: CASSPGTSGPRGTDTQYF
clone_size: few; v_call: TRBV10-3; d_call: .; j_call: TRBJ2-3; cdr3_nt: TGTGCCATCAGTGAGGTAACAGATACGCAGTATTTT; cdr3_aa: CAISEVTDTQYF
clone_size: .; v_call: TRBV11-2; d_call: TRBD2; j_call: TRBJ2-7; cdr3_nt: TGTGCCAGCAGCCCTCAGACTAGCGGGACATCCTACGAGCAGTACTTC; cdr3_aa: CASSPQTSGTSYEQYF
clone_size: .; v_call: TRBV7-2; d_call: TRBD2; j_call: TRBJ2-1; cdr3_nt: TGTGCCAGCAGCTTAGCGCGGCGGGGGGGCCGTCCGTTCTTC; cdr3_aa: CASSLARRGGRPFF
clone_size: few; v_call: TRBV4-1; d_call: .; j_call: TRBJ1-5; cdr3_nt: TGCGCCAGCAGCCAAGATAGTCAGCTCAATCAGCCCCAGCATTTT; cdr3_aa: CASSQDSQLNQPQHF
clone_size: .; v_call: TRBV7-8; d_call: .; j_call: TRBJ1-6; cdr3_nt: TGTGCCAGCAGCTTGTCCGGGGTCAATTCACCCCTCCACTTT; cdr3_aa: CASSLSGVNSPLHF
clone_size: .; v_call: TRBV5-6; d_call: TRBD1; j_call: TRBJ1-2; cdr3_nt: TGTGCCAGCAGCCACGACAGGGGGCCTTACTATGGCTACACCTTC; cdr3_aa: CASSHDRGPYYGYTF
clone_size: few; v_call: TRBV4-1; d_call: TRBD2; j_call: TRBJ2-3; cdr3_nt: TGCGCCAGCAGCCAACGGACTAGCACCACAGATACGCAGTATTTT; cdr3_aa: CASSQRTSTTDTQYF
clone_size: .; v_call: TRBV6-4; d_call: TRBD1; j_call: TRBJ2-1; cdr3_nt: TGTGCCAGCAGTGAACGCCAGGGGGCAAATGAGCAGTTCTTC; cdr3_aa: CASSERQGANEQFF
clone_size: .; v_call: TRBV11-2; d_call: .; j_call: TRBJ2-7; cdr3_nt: TGTGCCAGCAGCTTCGCTAGCGCTAACGAGCAGTACTTC; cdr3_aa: CASSFASANEQYF
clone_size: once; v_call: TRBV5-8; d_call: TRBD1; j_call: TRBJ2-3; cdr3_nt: TGTGCCAGCAGCTTCAACAGGGGGCACACAGATACGCAGTATTTT; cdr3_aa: CASSFNRGHTDTQYF
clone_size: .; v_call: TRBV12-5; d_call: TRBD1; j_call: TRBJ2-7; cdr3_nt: TGTGCTAGTGTCGACAGGGCCTACGAGCAGTACTTC; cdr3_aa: CASVDRAYEQYF
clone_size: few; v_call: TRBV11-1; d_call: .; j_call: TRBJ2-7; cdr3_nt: TGTGCCAGCAGCTTAGCACCCGGGACAACCTACGAGCAGTACTTC; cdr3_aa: CASSLAPGTTYEQYF
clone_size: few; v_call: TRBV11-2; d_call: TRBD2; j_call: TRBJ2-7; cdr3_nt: TGTGCCAGCAGCTTTCTCCTAGCGGGAGTGGGGGAGCAGTACTTC; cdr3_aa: CASSFLLAGVGEQYF
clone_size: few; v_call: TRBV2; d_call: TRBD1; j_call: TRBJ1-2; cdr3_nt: TGTGCCAGCAGGCCAGGACAGGGTTCCTATGGCTACACCTTC; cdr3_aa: CASRPGQGSYGYTF
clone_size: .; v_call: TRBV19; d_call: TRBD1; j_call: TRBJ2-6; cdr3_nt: TGTGCCAGTAGTACCAGACAGGGCGTCCCTGGGGCCAACGTCCTGACTTTC; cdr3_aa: CASSTRQGVPGANVLTF
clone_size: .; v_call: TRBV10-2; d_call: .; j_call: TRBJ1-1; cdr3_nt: TGCGCCAGCAGTGAGGCCCGGGCCATGAACACTGAAGCTTTCTTT; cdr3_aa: CASSEARAMNTEAFF
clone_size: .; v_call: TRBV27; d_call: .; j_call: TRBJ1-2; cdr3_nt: TGTGCCAGCAGCCTGGGTAGGTCCCAAGGCTACACCTTC; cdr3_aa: CASSLGRSQGYTF
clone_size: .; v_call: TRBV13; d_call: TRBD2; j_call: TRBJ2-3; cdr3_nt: TGTGCCAGCAGCTCCCGACTAGCGGGCACAGATACGCAGTATTTT; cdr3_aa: CASSSRLAGTDTQYF
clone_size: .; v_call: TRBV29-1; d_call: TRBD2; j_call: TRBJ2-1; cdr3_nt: TGCAGCGTTGTGGCGGGAGGCCCATACAATGAGCAGTTCTTC; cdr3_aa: CSVVAGGPYNEQFF
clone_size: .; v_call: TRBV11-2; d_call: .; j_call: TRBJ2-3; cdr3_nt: TGTGCCAGCAGCTTACCCCCTACCCGCCTAGATACGCAGTATTTT; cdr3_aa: CASSLPPTRLDTQYF
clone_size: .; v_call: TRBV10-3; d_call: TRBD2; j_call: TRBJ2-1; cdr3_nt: TGTGCCATCAAAGGACTAGGGGCTTACAATGAGCAGTTCTTC; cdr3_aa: CAIKGLGAYNEQFF
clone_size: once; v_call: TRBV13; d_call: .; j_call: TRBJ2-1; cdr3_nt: TGTGCCAGCAGCGCCCGGTCGACGGGGGTCCGATACAATGAGCAGTTCTTC; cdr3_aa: CASSARSTGVRYNEQFF
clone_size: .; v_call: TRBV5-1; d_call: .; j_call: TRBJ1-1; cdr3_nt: TGCGCCAGCAGCTTAGGGGTGGGGACTGAAGCTTTCTTT; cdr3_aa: CASSLGVGTEAFF
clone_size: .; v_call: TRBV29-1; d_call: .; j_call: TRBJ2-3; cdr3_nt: TGCAGCGTTTCCGGGACCTCCACAGATACGCAGTATTTT; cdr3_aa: CSVSGTSTDTQYF
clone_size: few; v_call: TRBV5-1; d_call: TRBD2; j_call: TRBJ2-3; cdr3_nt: TGCGCCAGCAGCCCCTCCACTAGCGGGATAGGAGATACGCAGTATTTT; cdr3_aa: CASSPSTSGIGDTQYF
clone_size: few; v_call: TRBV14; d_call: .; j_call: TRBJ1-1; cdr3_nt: TGTGCCAGCAGCCCATTACAGAACACTGAAGCTTTCTTT; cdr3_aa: CASSPLQNTEAFF
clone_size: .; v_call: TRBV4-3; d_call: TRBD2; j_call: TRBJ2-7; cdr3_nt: TGCGCCAGCAGCCTCGTGACTAGCGGGGGGGCCGAGCAGTACTTC; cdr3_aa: CASSLVTSGGAEQYF
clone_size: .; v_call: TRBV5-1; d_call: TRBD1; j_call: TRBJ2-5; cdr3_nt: TGCGCCAGCAGCTTAAAGGCCAGGGGGCTAGAGACCCAGTACTTC; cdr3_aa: CASSLKARGLETQYF
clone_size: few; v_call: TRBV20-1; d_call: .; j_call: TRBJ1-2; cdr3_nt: TGCAGTGCTAGCGGGTGGTATGGCTACACCTTC; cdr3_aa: CSASGWYGYTF
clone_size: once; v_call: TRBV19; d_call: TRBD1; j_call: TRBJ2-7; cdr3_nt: TGTGCCAGTAGGAACCCGGGACAGGGAAGCTACGAGCAGTACTTC; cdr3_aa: CASRNPGQGSYEQYF
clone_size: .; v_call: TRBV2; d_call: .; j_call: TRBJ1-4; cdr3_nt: TGTGCCAGCAGTGAATTTGGAACAGGCGCAACTAATGAAAAACTGTTTTTT; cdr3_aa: CASSEFGTGATNEKLFF